This T cell receptor beta chain emerged from a study of blood T cells in healthy people across ages. Using a J-beta primer mix together with a sample-barcoded 5' primer, a second PCR was run for about 6 to 11 cycles. TCRdb passed the 5' RACE reads through MiXCR, listing each CDR3 protein once. The data hold more than 600,000 distinct CDR3 sequences, with 20% to 30% observed a single time. The sample was also linked to a second study, of T cells of mothers and their children.

Sequencing used blood. This TCR came from a boy between 5 and 17 years old in good health.

CDR3 coding DNA: TGTGCCAGCAGCAGGAGCGACCAAGAGACCCAGTACTTC. This encodes CASSRSDQETQYF. The V and J genes are TRBV13 and TRBJ2-5; D unresolved. This CDR3 has 13 amino acids. V lost 5 bases, J lost 0 bases, and 7 bases lay in between. Germline CDR1 reads PRHDT; CDR2 reads FYEKMQ (reference sequence).